The next 9 T cell receptor beta chains were all read from a single sample in a study of shared clonotypes between healthy human individuals. TCRdb's copy holds only in-frame clones and misses some; the assay was immunoSEQ multiplex PCR. Altogether approximately 590,000 clones are present, 95% to 96% being singletons, with the ten largest covering around 0.11%. Terminally differentiated effector memory CD45RA+ cells were left out of the naive CD8 fraction, which was CD45RO-negative and positively selected for CCR7. Sequenced: naive CD8+ T cells sorted from blood. These TCRs come from a woman in her twenties or thirties in good health.

The chain has TRBV5-4 and TRBJ1-5; 9 bases match TRBD1. This CDR3 region has 13 residues. J gave up 7 bases and V 5 bases, and 4 bases lay outside the gene matches. Per the germline V gene, CDR1 is SGHNT and CDR2 is YYREEE (reference sequence). The CDR3 sequence is CASSVDRGQPQHF. The CDR3 DNA reads TGTGCCAGCAGTGTAGACAGGGGGCAGCCCCAGCATTTT.

DNA for the CDR3: TGTGCCAGCAGCCAAGCCGAGCGGGAGCAGTTCTTC. Its protein product is CASSQAEREQFF. J is TRBJ2-1 and V is TRBV4-2, with D perhaps TRBD2 (5 bases). CDR3 length: 12 residues. Germline V gives CDR1 LGHNA, CDR2 YNFKEQ. V was shortened by 1 base and J by 10 bases, with 8 bases between the two germline ends.

The J gene is TRBJ2-4, the V gene TRBV9, with D perhaps matching TRBD2 (6 bases). Germline V lookup: CDR1 SGDLS, CDR2 YYNGEE. V lost 3 bases and J 8 bases, leaving 15 bases between the germline ends. The CDR3 spans 14 residues. Written as DNA, the CDR3 is TGTGCCAGCAGCGCAAGACTAGTAGGTGACATTCAGTACTTC. Its protein is CASSARLVGDIQYF.

The chain joins TRBV27 to TRBJ2-3, with 7 bases lining up with TRBD2. The V and J ends lost 6 bases and 2 bases, in that order; junction bases with no gene match: 5. The CDR3 loop spans 14 amino acids. CDR1 and CDR2 (germline): MNHEY, SMNVEV (reference sequence). CDR3 in amino acids: CASRQRGTTDTQYF. In DNA form, the CDR3 reads TGTGCCAGCAGACAGCGGGGAACCACAGATACGCAGTATTTT.

The chain joins TRBV9 to TRBJ2-7, with 7 bases that match TRBD2. V shed 3 bases and J 3 bases; nucleotides not matched to a gene: 12. The CDR3 totals 16 residues. Germline V CDR1 and CDR2: SGDLS, YYNGEE. The CDR3 DNA follows: TGTGCCAGCAGCGGTCCGGGAGGCGGATCTAACTACGAGCAGTACTTC. As protein: CASSGPGGGSNYEQYF.

The rearrangement uses TRBV4-1 and TRBJ2-1, with D possibly being TRBD1 (5 bases). In germline, CDR1 is MGHRA, CDR2 YSYEKL. The CDR3 contains 17 residues. Trimming stripped 1 base from V and 3 bases from J, with 16 bases between. For the CDR3, the DNA is TGCGCCAGCAGCCAAGTCCTAATCAGGGAATTCTACAATGAGCAGTTCTTC. Translated: CASSQVLIREFYNEQFF.

The CDR3 DNA follows: TGCAGCGTTGAAGGGGTTAGTAGCGGGAGGGCCCGGGCAGATACGCAGTATTTT. Translating it yields CSVEGVSSGRARADTQYF. This sequence joins TRBV29-1 and TRBJ2-3; 11 bases agree with TRBD2. Germline V gene lookup returns CDR1 SQVTM and CDR2 ANQGSEA. The CDR3 contains 18 residues. With V trimmed by 1 base and J by 4 bases, 13 bases remained unmatched.

The chain uses TRBV9 and TRBJ2-7; 12 positions match TRBD1. J gave up 7 bases and V 1 base, and 6 bases lay outside the gene matches. The CDR3 runs to 15 residues. Germline V lookup: CDR1 SGDLS, CDR2 YYNGEE. The chain's CDR3 is CASSVLGQGAGEQYF. CDR3 coding DNA: TGTGCCAGCAGCGTATTGGGACAGGGGGCGGGAGAGCAGTACTTC. The full variable domain, in which reference TRBV9 and TRBJ2-7 provide the parts outside the CDR3, is DSGVTQTPKHLITATGQRVTLRCSPRSGDLSVYWYQQSLDQGLQFLIQYYNGEERAKGNILERFSAQQFPDLHSELNLSSLELGDSALYFCASSVLGQGAGEQYFGPGTRLTVT.

The chain combines TRBV4-2 with TRBJ2-5; the D is unclear. Germline V gene data show CDR1 as LGHNA and CDR2 as YNFKEQ. This CDR3 is 12 amino acids long. Trimming left V 0 bases short and J 5 bases short, with 4 bases between. CDR3 coding DNA: TGTGCCAGCAGCCAAGATGAGGAGACCCAGTACTTC. Translating it yields CASSQDEETQYF.